The clone carrying this T cell receptor (beta chain) was seen only once. Every patient underwent thyroid surgery untreated. The data were obtained in a study of metastatic and nonmetastatic thyroid tumors. TCRdb used MiXCR to call clones anew from the PCR reads. This sample has tens of thousands of clones, with roughly 15% found just once. The CDR3 sequence is 16 residues long. The germline V gene has CDR1 DFQATT and CDR2 SNEGSKA (reference sequence). Trimming at V came to 0 bases and at J to 3 bases, leaving 10 bases not matched to a gene. Sequenced input: blood. The V call is TRBV20-1, the J call TRBJ1-1; 7 bases are shared with TRBD1. The sequence came from a female donor with papillary thyroid cancer or a benign thyroid nodule (not recorded which). Some clones in this sample may be carry-over from other donors' samples. CDR3 sequence: CSARDRARGWDTEAFF. The CDR3 bases are TGCAGTGCTAGAGACCGTGCCAGGGGGTGGGACACTGAAGCTTTCTTT.